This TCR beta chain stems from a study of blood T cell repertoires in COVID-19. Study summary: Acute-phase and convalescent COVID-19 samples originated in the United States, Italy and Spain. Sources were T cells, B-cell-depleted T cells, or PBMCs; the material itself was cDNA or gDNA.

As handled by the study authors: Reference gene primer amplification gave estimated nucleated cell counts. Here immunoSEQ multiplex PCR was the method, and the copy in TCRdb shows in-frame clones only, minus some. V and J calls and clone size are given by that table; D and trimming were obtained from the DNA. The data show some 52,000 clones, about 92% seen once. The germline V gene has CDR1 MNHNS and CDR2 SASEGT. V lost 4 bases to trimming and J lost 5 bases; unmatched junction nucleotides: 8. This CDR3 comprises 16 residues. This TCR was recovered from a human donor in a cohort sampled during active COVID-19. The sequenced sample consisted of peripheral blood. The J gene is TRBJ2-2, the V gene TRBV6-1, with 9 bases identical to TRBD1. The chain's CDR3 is CASSVTGQGQTGELFF. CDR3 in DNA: TGTGCCAGCAGTGTCACCGGACAGGGGCAGACCGGGGAGCTGTTTTTT.